These 31 T cell receptor beta chains came from one sample sequenced in a study. TCRdb re-called the 5' RACE reads with MiXCR, one entry per CDR3 protein. The sample lists some 54,000 distinct CDR3 sequences, 15% to 20% occurring once. Sequencing was done on a sample of naive CD4+ T cells sorted from blood. The subset is: naive CD4+ T cells, CD4+CD45RA+CD25-. Receptor source: a female donor with breast cancer.

The V call is TRBV9, the J call TRBJ1-1; the match to TRBD1 covers 7 bases. The CDR3 is made up of 15 amino acids. Trimming at V came to 4 bases and at J to 0 bases, leaving 6 bases not matched to a gene. The V gene's germline CDR1 is SGDLS and CDR2 YYNGEE. Written as DNA, the CDR3 is TGTGCCAGCAGCCCAGGGGGGGTCATGAACACTGAAGCTTTCTTT. This codes for CASSPGGVMNTEAFF. Combining the CDR3 with reference TRBV9 and TRBJ1-1 gives the whole variable domain DSGVTQTPKHLITATGQRVTLRCSPRSGDLSVYWYQQSLDQGLQFLIQYYNGEERAKGNILERFSAQQFPDLHSELNLSSLELGDSALYFCASSPGGVMNTEAFFGQGTRLTVV.

This clonotype has more than one count but fewer than ten. This chain links TRBV4-1 with TRBJ2-7, with TRBD1 as a possible D gene (5 bases). In germline, CDR1 is MGHRA, CDR2 YSYEKL. Trimming took off 3 bases at V and 5 bases at J, with 14 bases between the two ends. The CDR3 extends over 14 amino acids. The CDR3 spells CASSHLGRVHEQYF. The DNA for the CDR3 is TGCGCCAGCAGCCATTTGGGCAGGGTCCACGAGCAGTACTTC.

The V gene is TRBV3-1, the J gene TRBJ2-7; D not resolved. Germline assignment: CDR1 LGHDT and CDR2 YNNKEL (reference sequence). V lost 8 bases and J 3 bases, leaving 17 bases between the germline ends. This CDR3 is built from 14 residues. This chain's CDR3 is CASGPHPGNYEQYF. The CDR3 coding sequence is TGTGCCAGCGGACCCCACCCGGGCAACTACGAGCAGTACTTC.

J is TRBJ2-2 and V is TRBV28; D is undetermined. With 8 bases removed from V and 2 bases from J, the gap between germline ends came to 12 bases. The germline V gene has CDR1 MDHEN and CDR2 SYDVKM. This CDR3 is 14 amino acids long. Here the CDR3 DNA reads TGTGCCAGCTCCTCGTGGCTAAACACCGGGGAGCTGTTTTTT. Translated, it gives CASSSWLNTGELFF. The full variable domain, with the rest looked up from reference TRBV28 and TRBJ2-2, is DVKVTQSSRYLVKRTGEKVFLECVQDMDHENMFWYRQDPGLGLRLIYFSYDVKMKEKGDIPEGYSVSREKKERFSLILESASTNQTSMYLCASSSWLNTGELFFGEGSRLTVL.

On this clonotype: Being one base from a much bigger clone, this may be a read error. The chain carries TRBV10-3 and TRBJ1-3, with D uncertain. The CDR3 is 13 amino acids. CDR1 is ENHRY and CDR2 is SYGVKD in the germline V gene. CDR3 amino acids: CAITAGSGNTTYF. The CDR3 nucleotides are TGTGCCATCACCGCAGGCTCTGGAAACACCACATATTTT.

This clonotype turned up a few times. This sequence joins TRBV3-1 and TRBJ1-2; perhaps TRBD1 as D (5 bases). The CDR3 length is 14 residues. Germline V lookup: CDR1 LGHDT, CDR2 YNNKEL (reference sequence). V lost 5 bases and J lost 4, with 14 bases in between. Here the CDR3 reads CASSKRGTSYGYTF. CDR3 DNA: TGTGCCAGCAGCAAGCGAGGGACCTCCTATGGCTACACCTTC.

This clonotype was picked up many times. The rearrangement joins TRBV28 to TRBJ1-2; D might be TRBD1 (5 bases). Germline CDR1 MDHEN, CDR2 SYDVKM. This CDR3 region has 13 residues. Trimming took 4 bases from V and 2 from J, leaving 8 bases between them. CDR3 loop: CASSSGQNYGYTF. CDR3 bases: TGTGCCAGCAGTTCGGGGCAGAACTATGGCTACACCTTC.

This clonotype was counted many times. This rearrangement joins TRBV20-1 to TRBJ2-5; 9 nucleotides line up with TRBD2. The V gene end was trimmed by 2 bases and the J gene end by 2 bases; junction bases not matched to a gene: 21. Germline values: CDR1 DFQATT, CDR2 SNEGSKA (reference sequence). This CDR3 spans 20 amino acids. CDR3 bases: TGCAGTGCTAGACGGGGCATTGTCCGGGCGATAGCGGGAGATCAAGAGACCCAGTACTTC. Its protein product is CSARRGIVRAIAGDQETQYF.

The J gene is TRBJ1-2, the V gene TRBV24-1; D is ambiguous. The CDR3 spans 13 residues. V lost 5 bases and J lost 2, with 8 bases in between. Germline lookup yields CDR1 KGHDR and CDR2 SFDVKD. This CDR3 reads CATSVGGNYGYTF. Here the CDR3 DNA reads TGTGCCACCAGTGTGGGAGGAAACTATGGCTACACCTTC.

This clonotype was recorded many times. The genes are TRBV4-1 and TRBJ1-1, with D unclear. Germline V gene data show CDR1 as MGHRA and CDR2 as YSYEKL. The CDR3 contains 14 residues. V lost 1 base to trimming and J lost 11 bases, with 17 bases between them. The CDR3 protein is CASSQVLTAGEAFF. CDR3 sequence (DNA): TGCGCCAGCAGCCAAGTTCTAACAGCCGGGGAGGCTTTCTTT.

This clonotype was seen many times. The chain joins TRBV28 to TRBJ1-2; possible D gene TRBD1, 5 bases. CDR3 length: 13 residues. Between the trimmed V and J ends, which lost 6 bases and 4 bases, there was a span of 12 bases. Germline V gene sequence: CDR1 MDHEN, CDR2 SYDVKM. The CDR3 DNA reads as TGTGCCAGCAGGGAGACAGAGCTCTATGGCTACACCTTC. It translates to CASRETELYGYTF.

J is TRBJ2-5 and V is TRBV7-2; 8 positions match TRBD1. Germline values: CDR1 SGHTA, CDR2 FQGNSA. The trim removed 5 bases at V and 5 bases at J, leaving 10 bases unmatched. CDR3 size: 15 residues. The CDR3 DNA reads TGTGCCAGCAGCGCATTTCCCAGGGGGCGGGAGACCCAGTACTTC. Its protein is CASSAFPRGRETQYF.

The genes are TRBV6-2 or TRBV6-3 and TRBJ2-7; 11 nucleotides match TRBD2. The CDR3 totals 14 residues. In germline, CDR1 is MNHEY, CDR2 SVGEGT. Losses at the gene ends were 6 bases for V and 6 bases for J; bases not matched to a gene: 7. As DNA, the CDR3 is TGTGCCAGCAGACATAGCGGGAGGGCGTGCGAGCAGTACTTC. It is translated as CASRHSGRACEQYF.

The J gene is TRBJ2-5, the V gene TRBV19; 9 bases align to TRBD2. V trimming: 5 bases; J trimming: 4 bases; junction bases outside the gene matches: 8. This CDR3 has 15 residues. Germline CDR1 reads LNHDA; CDR2 reads SQIVND (reference sequence). CDR3 DNA sequence: TGTGCCAGTAGTTTCGCCAGCGGGGGGTTAGAGACCCAGTACTTC. Encoded protein: CASSFASGGLETQYF.

This clonotype was picked up a small number of times. The genes are TRBV9 and TRBJ2-2; D gene ambiguous. Between the trimmed V and J ends, which lost 0 bases and 7 bases, there was a span of 13 bases. The CDR3 loop spans 15 amino acids. Germline V CDR1 and CDR2: SGDLS, YYNGEE. CDR3 in DNA: TGTGCCAGCAGCGTAGGGTGGGATGTGAACGGGGAGCTGTTTTTT. This gives the protein CASSVGWDVNGELFF.

This clonotype was seen a handful of times. The chain has TRBV27 and TRBJ1-1; 8 bases line up with TRBD1. V dropped 4 bases and J dropped 5; count of bases not matched to a gene: 9. This CDR3 has 15 amino acids. Germline V CDR1 and CDR2: MNHEY, SMNVEV (reference sequence). The CDR3 DNA reads as TGTGCCAGCAGTTCACCCAGGGGGCGGTCGACTGAAGCTTTCTTT. Translated: CASSSPRGRSTEAFF.

This clonotype was counted a few times. The chain joins TRBV7-9 to TRBJ1-5; no reliable D call. V was pared by 4 bases and J by 5 bases, with 15 bases between. The CDR3 loop spans 15 amino acids. Looked up from germline, CDR1 is SEHNR and CDR2 is FQNEAQ (reference sequence). This CDR3 is CASSYGSGFDQPQHF. The DNA of the CDR3 is TGTGCCAGCAGCTACGGATCGGGGTTTGATCAGCCCCAGCATTTT.

The table lists this clonotype with a few counts. This chain uses TRBV6-6 with TRBJ1-4, with 11 bases fitting TRBD1. Germline values: CDR1 MNHNY, CDR2 SVGAGI (reference sequence). Trimming took 4 bases from V and 6 from J; bases not matched to a gene: 4. The length of the CDR3 is 15 residues. Here the CDR3 DNA reads TGTGCCAGCAGTTCCCCGGGACAGGGGGATGAAAAACTGTTTTTT. Translating gives CASSSPGQGDEKLFF.

This clonotype was observed a few times. In DNA form, the CDR3 reads TGCGCCAGCAGCACGGGGACTAGCGGGTACTACGAGCAGTACTTC. It is translated as CASSTGTSGYYEQYF. V usage is TRBV5-1 and J usage is TRBJ2-7, with 12 bases aligning to TRBD2. The junction had 5 bases not matched to a gene; V was cut back by 4 bases and J by 3 bases. The CDR3 sequence is 15 residues long. The germline V gene encodes CDR1 SGHRS and CDR2 YFSETQ.

This clonotype was recorded a few times. The chain employs TRBV5-1 and TRBJ2-2; 9 bases align to TRBD2. The CDR3 extends over 14 amino acids. V lost 5 bases and J lost 6; bases outside the gene matches: 5. The germline CDR1 and CDR2 sequences are SGHRS and YFSETQ. The CDR3 here is CASRREGLAGELFF. The DNA of the CDR3 is TGCGCCAGCAGGCGGGAGGGCCTCGCCGGGGAGCTGTTTTTT.

Comments on this clonotype: No conserved phenylalanine or tryptophan is present at the end of the CDR3, so a read error is the likely explanation. J is TRBJ2-7 and V is TRBV20-1, with D possibly matching TRBD2 (5 bases). The CDR3 contains 12 residues. Trimming took off 7 bases at V and 4 bases at J, with 14 bases between the two ends. Germline assignment: CDR1 DFQATT and CDR2 SNEGSKA (reference sequence). CDR3: CSGVGRRYEQYL. DNA of the CDR3: TGCAGTGGGGTTGGTAGGAGGTACGAGCAGTACCTC.

This clonotype showed up many times. The chain has TRBV7-8 and TRBJ2-6; 7 positions match TRBD1. CDR3 length equals 17 residues. CDR1 is SGHVS and CDR2 is FQNEAQ in the germline V gene. V lost 3 bases to trimming and J lost 0 bases; unmatched junction nucleotides: 5. This chain's CDR3 is CASSFRQGVSGANVLTF. CDR3 sequence (DNA): TGTGCCAGCAGCTTTCGACAGGGCGTCTCTGGGGCCAACGTCCTGACTTTC.

This clonotype has at least ten counts. This sequence joins TRBV15 and TRBJ2-4, with 8 bases aligning to TRBD1. The CDR3 is 16 residues long. Germline V CDR1 and CDR2: LNHNV, YYDKDF (reference sequence). V was pared by 1 base and J by 2 bases, with 4 bases of the junction left unmatched. Written as DNA, the CDR3 is TGTGCCACCAGCAGAGGGACAGGGCGGACCAAAAACATTCAGTACTTC. This gives the protein CATSRGTGRTKNIQYF.

This chain links TRBV5-6 with TRBJ2-7, with 11 bases fitting TRBD1. Losses at the gene ends were 2 bases for V and 3 bases for J; bases not matched to a gene: 7. The CDR3 sequence is 16 residues long. Germline V gene data show CDR1 as SGHDT and CDR2 as YYEEEE. CDR3 sequence: CASSFGTGQGVYEQYF. The CDR3 region has the DNA TGTGCCAGCAGCTTTGGTACGGGACAGGGGGTCTACGAGCAGTACTTC.

This clonotype was counted ten times or more. V gene TRBV5-1 combines with J gene TRBJ2-1; TRBD2 matches 7 bases. The CDR3 runs 16 residues. Germline lookup yields CDR1 SGHRS and CDR2 YFSETQ. V trimming: 1 base; J trimming: 7 bases; junction bases outside the gene matches: 11. Here the CDR3 DNA reads TGCGCCAGCAGCTTGTATGGCGGGGGAGGCGTTAATGAGCAGTTCTTC. The encoded protein is CASSLYGGGGVNEQFF. The variable domain in full, completed from reference TRBV5-1 and TRBJ2-1, reads KAGVTQTPRYLIKTRGQQVTLSCSPISGHRSVSWYQQTPGQGLQFLFEYFSETQRNKGNFPGRFSGRQFSNSRSEMNVSTLELGDSALYLCASSLYGGGGVNEQFFGPGTRLTVL.

This clonotype was observed a handful of times. The CDR3: CASSKDGYNEKLFF. In DNA form, the CDR3 reads TGCGCCAGCAGCAAGGACGGATATAATGAAAAACTGTTTTTT. The rearrangement joins TRBV5-1 to TRBJ1-4; no reliable D call. The CDR3 consists of 14 residues. CDR1 SGHRS and CDR2 YFSETQ come from the germline V gene. The V gene lost 4 bases and the J gene lost 4 bases, with 11 bases spanning the gap.

In its sample, this clonotype was seen a few times. The rearrangement joins TRBV2 to TRBJ2-5, with 9 bases matching TRBD2. Per the germline V gene, CDR1 is SNHLY and CDR2 is FYNNEI. The CDR3 contains 15 residues. The J segment lost 5 bases and the V segment lost 2 bases, leaving 6 bases of the junction unmatched. CDR3 loop: CASSEWTSAGETQYF. CDR3 sequence (DNA): TGTGCCAGCAGTGAATGGACTAGCGCGGGGGAGACCCAGTACTTC.

The chain carries TRBV2 and TRBJ2-5, with a tentative D call TRBD1 (5 bases). V was cut by 6 bases and J by 5 bases, with 10 bases left in between. Germline assignment: CDR1 SNHLY and CDR2 FYNNEI. This CDR3 has 12 residues. In DNA, the CDR3 is TGTGCCAGCAGCTCAGGGTGGGAGACCCAGTACTTC. Translating gives CASSSGWETQYF.

This clonotype was detected ten times or more. This chain connects TRBV28 to TRBJ1-6; D is perhaps TRBD1 (5 bases). Trimming stripped 5 bases from V and 8 bases from J, with 16 bases between. CDR1 and CDR2 from the germline V gene are MDHEN and SYDVKM. The CDR3 spans 15 residues. DNA of the CDR3: TGTGCCAGCAGTGATGACCGGGGCCTTCATTCACCCCTCCACTTT. Its protein product is CASSDDRGLHSPLHF.

As concerns this clonotype: A read error is possible here, since a much larger clone lies one base away. The rearrangement joins TRBV29-1 to TRBJ2-1, with TRBD2 identical over 12 bases. The CDR3 has 14 residues. From germline, CDR1 is SQVTM and CDR2 ANQGSEA. The CDR3 spells CSVDRTSGTNEQLF. CDR3 sequence (DNA): TGCAGCGTTGATCGGACTAGCGGGACTAATGAGCAGTTATTC.

This clonotype was picked up a small number of times. In nucleotides, the CDR3 is TGCGCCAGCAGCCCACCCCGGGGCAGGAATCAAGAGACCCAGTACTTC. Protein product: CASSPPRGRNQETQYF. This chain connects TRBV5-1 to TRBJ2-5; the D gene could be TRBD1 or TRBD2 (5 bases each). Looked up from germline, CDR1 is SGHRS and CDR2 is YFSETQ. The CDR3 runs to 16 residues. V shed 4 bases and J shed 2 bases, with 18 bases lying between them.